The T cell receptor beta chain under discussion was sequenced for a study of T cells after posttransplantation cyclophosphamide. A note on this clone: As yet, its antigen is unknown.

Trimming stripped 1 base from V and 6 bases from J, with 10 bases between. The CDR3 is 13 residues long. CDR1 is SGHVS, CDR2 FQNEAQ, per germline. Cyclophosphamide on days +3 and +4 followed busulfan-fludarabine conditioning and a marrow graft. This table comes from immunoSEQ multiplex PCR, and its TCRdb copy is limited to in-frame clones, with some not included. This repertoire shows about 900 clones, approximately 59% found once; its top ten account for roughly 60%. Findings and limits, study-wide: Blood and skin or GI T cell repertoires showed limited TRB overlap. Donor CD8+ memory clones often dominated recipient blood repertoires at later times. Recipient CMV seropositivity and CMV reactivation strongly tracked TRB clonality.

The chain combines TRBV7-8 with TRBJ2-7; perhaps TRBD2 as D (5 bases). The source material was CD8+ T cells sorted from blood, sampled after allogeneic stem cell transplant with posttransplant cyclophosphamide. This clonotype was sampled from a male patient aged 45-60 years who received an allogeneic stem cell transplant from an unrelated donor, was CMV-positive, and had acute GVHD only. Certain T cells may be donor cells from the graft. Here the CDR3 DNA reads TGTGCCAGCAGCTTAGGAGTTGGAGGCGAGCAGTACTTC. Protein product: CASSLGVGGEQYF.